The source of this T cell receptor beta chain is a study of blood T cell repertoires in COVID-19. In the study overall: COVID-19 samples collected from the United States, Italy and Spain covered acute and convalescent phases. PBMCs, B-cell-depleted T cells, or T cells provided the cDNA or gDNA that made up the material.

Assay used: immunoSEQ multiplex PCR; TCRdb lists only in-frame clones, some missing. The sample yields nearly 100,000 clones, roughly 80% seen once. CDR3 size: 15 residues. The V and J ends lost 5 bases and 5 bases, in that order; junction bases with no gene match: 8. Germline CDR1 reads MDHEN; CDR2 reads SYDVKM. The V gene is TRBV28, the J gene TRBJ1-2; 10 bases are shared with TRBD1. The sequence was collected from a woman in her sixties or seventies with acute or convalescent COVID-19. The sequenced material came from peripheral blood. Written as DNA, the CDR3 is TGTGCCAGCAGTCAGACAGGGGGCGCTTGGTATGGCTACACCTTC. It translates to CASSQTGGAWYGYTF.